The sample holds one count of the clone carrying this T cell receptor (beta chain). Its antigen remains unidentified. Relative to the germline gene, one junction end is altered; a read error may explain this. The data belong to a study of regulatory and conventional T cells in RAG deficiency. Study-level findings and limits: Shorter CDR3s in all patient subsets; >75% Treg-Tconv overlap in Omenn.

Sequenced by immunoSEQ multiplex PCR; TCRdb stores in-frame clones only, minus some. In the table there are some 31,000 clones, about 95% of which are singletons. Blood CD4+ CD25-low CD127-high conventional T cells supplied the genomic DNA template. These same records also appear under a second study, on regulatory T cells. That work states: The primer mix had 52 TRBV and 13 TRBJ primers. In patients, unique TRB V-J pairs were restricted and V/J usage skewed, especially in Tregs.

Material: CD25- CD4+ T cells sorted from blood. The TCR was taken from a human donor in good health.

The CDR3 here is CAGSIYLVTAGANVLTF. As DNA, the CDR3 is TGTGCCGGTAGTATATATCTGGTCACAGCCGGGGCCAACGTCCTGACTTTC. The V gene is TRBV19, the J gene TRBJ2-6; D not certain. Germline V gene sequence: CDR1 LNHDA, CDR2 SQIVND (reference sequence). The CDR3 sequence is 17 residues long. Variable domain in full (rest from reference TRBV19 and TRBJ2-6): DGGITQSPKYLFRKEGQNVTLSCEQNLNHDAMYWYRQDPGQGLRLIYYSQIVNDFQKGDIAEGYSVSREKKESFPLTVTSAQKNPTAFYLCAGSIYLVTAGANVLTFGAGSRLTVL.